Here is one T cell receptor (beta chain) with its context. This record comes from a study of blood T cells in healthy people across ages. Using a J-beta primer mix together with a sample-barcoded 5' primer, a second PCR was run for roughly 6 to 12 cycles. TCRdb reanalysed the 5' RACE reads using MiXCR and keeps one entry per CDR3 protein. The sample includes about 680,000 distinct CDR3 sequences, 45% to 50% of them seen just once. V was pared by 6 bases and J by 1 base, with 15 bases between. The germline V gene has CDR1 DFQATT and CDR2 SNEGSKA (reference sequence). The CDR3 has 14 residues. This sequence joins TRBV20-1 and TRBJ1-2; D remains ambiguous. This sequence originates from a woman aged 55-69 years in good health. Sequencing was done on a sample of blood. Written as DNA, the CDR3 is TGCAGTGCCCCCGTGGGGAGCTTTAACTATGGCTACACCTTC. Amino acid sequence: CSAPVGSFNYGYTF.